The next 20 T cell receptor beta chains were all read from a single sample in a study of blood T cell repertoires in COVID-19. Using immunoSEQ multiplex PCR, the repertoire was profiled, and TCRdb retains in-frame clones only, with some absent. The sample carries just under 250,000 clones, approximately 84% recorded once. The sample comprised peripheral blood. These receptors were collected from a woman aged 25 to 39 who had recovered from COVID-19.

The CDR3 DNA is TGCGCCAGCAGCTTGTTAGGGAGCGATGAAAAACTGTTTTTT. Its protein product is CASSLLGSDEKLFF. The V call is TRBV5-1, the J call TRBJ1-4; D not certain. The CDR3 runs to 14 residues. Looked up from germline, CDR1 is SGHRS and CDR2 is YFSETQ. Trimming took off 1 base at V and 6 bases at J, with 10 bases between the two ends.

The rearrangement joins TRBV30 to TRBJ1-5, with 9 bases that match TRBD1. With V trimmed by 1 base and J by 4 bases, 8 bases remained unmatched. The length of the CDR3 is 16 residues. Germline-derived CDR1 and CDR2 are GTSNPN and SVGIG (reference sequence). The chain's CDR3 is CAWSANGQGLNQPQHF. CDR3 bases: TGTGCCTGGAGTGCGAACGGACAGGGGCTAAATCAGCCCCAGCATTTT.

The gene calls are TRBV2 and TRBJ1-5, with 7 nucleotides matching TRBD1. Germline assignment: CDR1 SNHLY and CDR2 FYNNEI. The CDR3 covers 17 residues. J gave up 0 bases and V 3 bases, and 8 bases lay outside the gene matches. The CDR3 protein is CASSDTGTAYSNQPQHF. For the CDR3, the DNA is TGTGCCAGCAGTGACACCGGGACAGCATATAGCAATCAGCCCCAGCATTTT.

V gene TRBV20-1 combines with J gene TRBJ2-5; D is unresolved. The germline CDR1 and CDR2 sequences are DFQATT and SNEGSKA (reference sequence). The V end lost 3 bases, the J end lost 7 bases, and 12 bases lay between the germline ends. The CDR3 sequence is 12 residues long. CDR3 loop: CSASIGPGTQYF. The DNA of the CDR3 is TGCAGTGCTAGTATTGGTCCCGGGACCCAGTACTTC.

The chain couples TRBV5-4 to TRBJ2-3, with 12 bases matching TRBD2. The V gene end was trimmed by 3 bases and the J gene end by 2 bases; junction bases not matched to a gene: 4. The CDR3 is 16 residues long. Per germline, CDR1 SGHNT and CDR2 YYREEE (reference sequence). The CDR3 DNA sequence: TGTGCCAGCAGCTCCCGGACTAGCGGGACCACAGATACGCAGTATTTT. This encodes CASSSRTSGTTDTQYF.

J is TRBJ1-2 and V is TRBV3-1 (or the pseudogene TRBV3-2); D perhaps matches TRBD1 (5 bases). V lost 0 bases and J lost 0, with 20 bases in between. The germline V gene has CDR1 LGHDT and CDR2 YNNKEL (reference sequence). This CDR3 contains 19 residues. The CDR3 bases are TGTGCCAGCAGCCAAGACTGGGGCGGCGTCCGTGCCCCTAACTATGGCTACACCTTC. It encodes CASSQDWGGVRAPNYGYTF.

This clone has just one count. The chain couples TRBV19 to TRBJ2-2, with TRBD1 identical over 9 bases. The V gene's germline CDR1 is LNHDA and CDR2 SQIVND (reference sequence). The J segment lost 5 bases and the V segment lost 5 bases, leaving 9 bases of the junction unmatched. This CDR3 has 16 amino acids. This CDR3 is CASSPTKGQGTGELFF. CDR3 DNA: TGTGCCAGTAGTCCAACTAAAGGACAGGGGACCGGGGAGCTGTTTTTT.

The chain links TRBV7-8 to TRBJ2-1; a possible D gene is TRBD1 (6 bases). CDR1 is SGHVS and CDR2 is FQNEAQ in the germline V gene. V was pared by 4 bases and J by 4 bases, with 23 bases between. The CDR3 length is 18 residues. Here the CDR3 DNA reads TGTGCCAGCAGCTCACCCTTGACAGGCCGACAGCTATACAATGAGCAGTTCTTC. This sequence encodes CASSSPLTGRQLYNEQFF.

The V call is TRBV4-2, the J call TRBJ2-7; 9 bases are shared with TRBD2. J lost 4 bases, V lost 0 bases, and 7 bases had no gene match. Per germline, CDR1 LGHNA and CDR2 YNFKEQ. The CDR3 runs 16 residues. Written as DNA, the CDR3 is TGTGCCAGCAGCCAAGAGCCTAGCGGGGACTCTTACGAGCAGTACTTC. Amino acid sequence: CASSQEPSGDSYEQYF.

The J gene is TRBJ1-1, the V gene TRBV19; 8 nucleotides match TRBD1. The CDR3 is made up of 15 amino acids. The V gene's germline CDR1 is LNHDA and CDR2 SQIVND (reference sequence). Trimming took 5 bases from V and 3 from J; bases not matched to a gene: 8. CDR3 loop: CASSSQGVEDTEAFF. CDR3 coding DNA: TGTGCCAGTAGTTCACAGGGGGTGGAGGACACTGAAGCTTTCTTT.

This chain links TRBV7-9 with TRBJ1-2, with a tentative D call TRBD1 (6 bases). The length of the CDR3 is 16 residues. The ends were cut back, 2 bases at V and 4 bases at J, with 17 bases in the middle. The germline V gene has CDR1 SEHNR and CDR2 FQNEAQ (reference sequence). Here the CDR3 DNA reads TGTGCCAGCAGCTTAAATCACGCTGGACAGAGCTATGGCTACACCTTC. Translated, it gives CASSLNHAGQSYGYTF.

The rearrangement uses TRBV2 and TRBJ1-1; 7 nucleotides line up with TRBD1. Germline V gives CDR1 SNHLY, CDR2 FYNNEI. There are 15 residues in the CDR3. V dropped 2 bases and J dropped 2; count of bases not matched to a gene: 5. The CDR3 is CASSEIGTANTEAFF. The CDR3 nucleotides read TGTGCCAGCAGTGAAATCGGGACAGCCAACACTGAAGCTTTCTTT.

The CDR3 DNA is TGTGCCAGCAGCCTAACGCCGGGAATGAACACTGAAGCTTTCTTT. Amino acids: CASSLTPGMNTEAFF. V is TRBV7-6 and J is TRBJ1-1, with unresolved D. There are 15 residues in the CDR3. Per germline, CDR1 SGHVS and CDR2 FNYEAQ. Trimming removed 5 bases from V and 0 bases from J, with 13 bases in between. The full variable domain, with the rest looked up from reference TRBV7-6 and TRBJ1-1, is GAGVSQSPRYKVTKRGQDVALRCDPISGHVSLYWYRQALGQGPEFLTYFNYEAQQDKSGLPNDRFSAERPEGSISTLTIQRTEQRDSAMYRCASSLTPGMNTEAFFGQGTRLTVV.

V and J are TRBV27 and TRBJ1-5, with a weak D call TRBD1 (6 bases). The germline gives CDR1 MNHEY, CDR2 SMNVEV (reference sequence). This CDR3 comprises 14 residues. With 2 bases removed from V and 4 bases from J, the gap between germline ends came to 9 bases. CDR3 nucleotides: TGTGCCAGCAGTTTAGTTCAGGGGAATCAGCCCCAGCATTTT. It is translated as CASSLVQGNQPQHF.

This rearrangement joins TRBV19 to TRBJ2-2; TRBD2 matches 12 bases. This CDR3 spans 18 amino acids. V trimming: 6 bases; J trimming: 7 bases; junction bases outside the gene matches: 15. Germline V CDR1 and CDR2: LNHDA, SQIVND (reference sequence). The CDR3 nucleotides are TGTGCCAGTAGCCAACCACAGACTAGCGGGGGAAGATACGGGGAGCTGTTTTTT. Its protein product is CASSQPQTSGGRYGELFF.

CDR3 bases: TGCAGTGCTCCTAGGGGAGGGACCATATATTTT. Amino acid sequence: CSAPRGGTIYF. V gene TRBV20-1 combines with J gene TRBJ1-3; tentative D call: TRBD1 (5 bases). The CDR3 spans 11 residues. The germline V and J ends were trimmed by 5 bases and 10 bases, with 12 bases remaining between them. Germline V gene sequence: CDR1 DFQATT, CDR2 SNEGSKA (reference sequence).

This sequence joins TRBV5-4 and TRBJ1-2; TRBD1 agrees at 8 bases. CDR3 length equals 14 residues. The J segment lost 4 bases and the V segment lost 3 bases, leaving 5 bases of the junction unmatched. CDR1 is SGHNT and CDR2 is YYREEE in the germline V gene (reference sequence). CDR3 protein: CASSYQGALYGYTF. CDR3 nucleotides: TGTGCCAGCAGCTATCAGGGGGCTCTCTATGGCTACACCTTC.

V gene TRBV6-1 combines with J gene TRBJ1-4; D gene unclear. CDR1 and CDR2 from the germline V gene are MNHNS and SASEGT. The CDR3 is made up of 16 amino acids. V was cut by 4 bases and J by 2 bases, with 14 bases left in between. The CDR3 is CASSGSSPRTNEKLFF. The CDR3 DNA sequence: TGTGCCAGCAGTGGGAGCTCCCCTCGGACTAATGAAAAACTGTTTTTT.

This chain connects TRBV6-1 to TRBJ2-5; 8 bases agree with TRBD1. The CDR3 has 16 amino acids. With V trimmed by 3 bases and J by 5 bases, 11 bases remained unmatched. Looked up from germline, CDR1 is MNHNS and CDR2 is SASEGT. The chain's CDR3 is CASSDLWQGARETQYF. The CDR3 bases are TGTGCCAGCAGTGATTTATGGCAGGGGGCGCGGGAGACCCAGTACTTC.

This clone was seen only once. This rearrangement joins TRBV5-4 to TRBJ2-2; D perhaps matches TRBD1 (6 bases). The germline V and J ends were trimmed by 5 bases and 4 bases, with 15 bases remaining between them. This CDR3 has 15 amino acids. Looked up from germline, CDR1 is SGHNT and CDR2 is YYREEE (reference sequence). The CDR3 DNA reads TGTGCCAGCAGACGAACAGGGATGGCCACCGGGGAGCTGTTTTTT. It is translated as CASRRTGMATGELFF.